The clone carrying this TCR beta chain has just a few counts. The source of the sample is a study of shared clonotypes between healthy human individuals. Study-wide background: Donors consisted of two women and a few men between 18 and 49.

Donors were Caucasian adults residing in Nashville, Tennessee, USA. Genomic DNA of every subset was divided equally among multiple immunoSEQ plates. Sequencing was performed on unsorted PBMC DNA using ten immunoSEQ deep assay plates. Repertoires were generated with immunoSEQ multiplex PCR, while TCRdb's copy carries only in-frame clones and drops some. This sample has about half a million clones, with around 79% found just once. This CDR3 is built from 12 residues. The V gene lost 4 bases and the J gene lost 2 bases, with 3 bases spanning the gap. Germline-derived CDR1 and CDR2 are MDHEN and SYDVKM. The receptor comes from a woman aged 40 to 49 in good health. Some clones in this sample may be carry-over from other donors' samples. The chain has TRBV28 and TRBJ1-3; no clear D. The sequenced sample was PBMCs. The CDR3 nucleotides read TGTGCCAGCAGTTCAGCTGGAAACACCATATATTTT. This gives the protein CASSSAGNTIYF.